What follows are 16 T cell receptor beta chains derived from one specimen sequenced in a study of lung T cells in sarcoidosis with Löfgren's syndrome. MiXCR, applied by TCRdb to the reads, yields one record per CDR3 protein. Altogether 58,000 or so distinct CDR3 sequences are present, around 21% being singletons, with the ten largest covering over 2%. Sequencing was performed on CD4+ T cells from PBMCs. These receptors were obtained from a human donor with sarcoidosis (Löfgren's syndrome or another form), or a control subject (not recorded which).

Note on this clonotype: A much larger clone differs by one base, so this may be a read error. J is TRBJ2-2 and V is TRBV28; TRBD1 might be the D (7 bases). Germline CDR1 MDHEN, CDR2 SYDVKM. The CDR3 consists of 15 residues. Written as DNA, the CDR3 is TGTGCCAGCAGTTCGGCGGGACAGAACACCGGGGGGCTGTTTTTT. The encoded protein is CASSSAGQNTGGLFF.

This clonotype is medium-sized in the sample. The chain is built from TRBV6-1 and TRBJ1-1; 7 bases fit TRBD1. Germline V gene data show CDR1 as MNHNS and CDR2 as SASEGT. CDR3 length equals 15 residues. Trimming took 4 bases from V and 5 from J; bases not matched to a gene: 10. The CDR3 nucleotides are TGTGCCAGCAGTGTACAGCCCCAGGGGGGAACTGAAGCTTTCTTT. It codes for CASSVQPQGGTEAFF.

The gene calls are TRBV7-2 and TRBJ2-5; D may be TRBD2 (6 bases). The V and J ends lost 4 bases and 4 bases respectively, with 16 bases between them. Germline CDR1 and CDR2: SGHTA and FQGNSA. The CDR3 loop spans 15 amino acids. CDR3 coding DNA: TGTGCCAGCAGCTCAGCCGGGACTCGAGGAGAGACCCAGTACTTC. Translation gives CASSSAGTRGETQYF.

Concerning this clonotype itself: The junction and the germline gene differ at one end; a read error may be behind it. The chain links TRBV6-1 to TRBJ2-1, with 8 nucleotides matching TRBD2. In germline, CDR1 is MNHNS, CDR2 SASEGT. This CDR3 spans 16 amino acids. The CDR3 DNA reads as TGCGCCAACATGAACGCCGGACTAGCTGCACACAATGAGCAGTTCTTC. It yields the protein CANMNAGLAAHNEQFF.

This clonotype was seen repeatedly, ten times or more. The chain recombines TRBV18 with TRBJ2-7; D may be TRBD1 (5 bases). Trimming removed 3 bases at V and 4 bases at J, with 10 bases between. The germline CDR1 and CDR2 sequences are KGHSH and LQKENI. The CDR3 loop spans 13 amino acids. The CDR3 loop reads CASSPAGQYEQYF. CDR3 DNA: TGTGCCAGCTCACCGGCAGGGCAGTACGAGCAGTACTTC.

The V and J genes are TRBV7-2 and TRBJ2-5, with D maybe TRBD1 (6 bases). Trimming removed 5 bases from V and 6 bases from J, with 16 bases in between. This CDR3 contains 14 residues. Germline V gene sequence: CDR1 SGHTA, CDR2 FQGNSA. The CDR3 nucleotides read TGTGCCAGCAGCGTTATATCCAGGGGAAAGACCCAGTACTTC. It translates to CASSVISRGKTQYF.

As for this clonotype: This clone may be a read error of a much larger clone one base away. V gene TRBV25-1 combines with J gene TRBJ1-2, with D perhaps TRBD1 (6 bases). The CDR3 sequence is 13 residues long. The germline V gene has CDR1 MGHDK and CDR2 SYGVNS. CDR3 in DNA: TGTGCCAGCGGGAAGGACAGTTATCCAAGGGGCGCCTTC. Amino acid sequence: CASGKDSYPRGAF.

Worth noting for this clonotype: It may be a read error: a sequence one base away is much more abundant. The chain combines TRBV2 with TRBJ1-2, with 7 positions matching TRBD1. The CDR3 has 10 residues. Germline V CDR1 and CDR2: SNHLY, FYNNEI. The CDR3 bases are TGTGCCCGCAGGGGGGGTGGCTACACCTTC. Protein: CARRGGGYTF.

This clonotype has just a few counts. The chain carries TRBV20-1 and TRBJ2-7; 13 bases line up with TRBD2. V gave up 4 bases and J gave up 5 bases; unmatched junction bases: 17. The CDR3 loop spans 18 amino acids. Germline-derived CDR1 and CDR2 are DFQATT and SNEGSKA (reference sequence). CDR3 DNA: TGCAGTGCTATACCCACCACTAGCGGGAGGGCCTATTGGGACGAGCAGTACTTC. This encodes CSAIPTTSGRAYWDEQYF.

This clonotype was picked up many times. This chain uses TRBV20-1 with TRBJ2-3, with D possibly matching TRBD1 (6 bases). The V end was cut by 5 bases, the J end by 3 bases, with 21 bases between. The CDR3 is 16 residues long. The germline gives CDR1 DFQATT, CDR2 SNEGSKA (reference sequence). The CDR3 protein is CSAFPTGTQGTDTQYF. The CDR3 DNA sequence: TGCAGTGCTTTCCCCACCGGGACCCAGGGGACAGATACGCAGTATTTT.

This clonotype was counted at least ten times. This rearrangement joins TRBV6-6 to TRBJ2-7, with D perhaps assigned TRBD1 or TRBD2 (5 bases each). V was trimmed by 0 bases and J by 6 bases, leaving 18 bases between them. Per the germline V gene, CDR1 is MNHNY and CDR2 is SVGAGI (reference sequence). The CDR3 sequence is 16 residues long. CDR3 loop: CASSYSRSGLTGEQYF. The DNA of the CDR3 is TGTGCCAGCAGTTACTCCCGATCGGGGCTTACGGGCGAGCAGTACTTC.

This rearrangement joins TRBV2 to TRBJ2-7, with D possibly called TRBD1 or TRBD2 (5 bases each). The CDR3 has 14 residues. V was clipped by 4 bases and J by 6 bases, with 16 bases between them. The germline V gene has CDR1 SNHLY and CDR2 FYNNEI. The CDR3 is CASSVGSRAVEQYF. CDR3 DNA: TGTGCCAGCAGTGTAGGGAGCAGGGCTGTCGAGCAGTACTTC.

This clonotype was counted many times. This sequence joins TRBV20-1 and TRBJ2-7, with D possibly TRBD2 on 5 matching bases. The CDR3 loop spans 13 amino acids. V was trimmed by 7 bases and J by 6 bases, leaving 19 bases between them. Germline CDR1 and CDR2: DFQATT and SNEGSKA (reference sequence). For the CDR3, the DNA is TGCAGTGTGGGGAGATTATCCACGGGCGAGCAGTACGTC. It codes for CSVGRLSTGEQYV.

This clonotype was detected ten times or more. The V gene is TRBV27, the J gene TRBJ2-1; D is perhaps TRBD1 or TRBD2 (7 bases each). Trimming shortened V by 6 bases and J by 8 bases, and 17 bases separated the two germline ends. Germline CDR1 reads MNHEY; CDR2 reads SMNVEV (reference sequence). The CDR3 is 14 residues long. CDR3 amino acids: CASSSQGGRDEQFF. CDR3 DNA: TGTGCCAGCAGCTCCCAGGGGGGGAGGGATGAGCAGTTCTTC.

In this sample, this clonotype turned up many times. This CDR3 reads CASKDSNQPQHF. In DNA, the CDR3 is TGTGCCAGCAAGGACAGCAATCAGCCCCAGCATTTT. The chain carries TRBV6-1 and TRBJ1-5; D remains ambiguous. There are 12 residues in the CDR3. The V end was cut by 7 bases, the J end by 1 base, with 5 bases between. CDR1 is MNHNS and CDR2 is SASEGT in the germline V gene.

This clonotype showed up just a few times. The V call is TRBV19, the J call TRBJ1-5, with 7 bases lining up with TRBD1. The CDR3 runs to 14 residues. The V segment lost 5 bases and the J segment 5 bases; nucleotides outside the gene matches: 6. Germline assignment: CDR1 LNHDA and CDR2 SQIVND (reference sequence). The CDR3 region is CASSSTGDYQPQHF. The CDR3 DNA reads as TGTGCCAGTAGTTCTACAGGGGACTATCAGCCCCAGCATTTT. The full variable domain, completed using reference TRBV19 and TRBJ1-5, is DGGITQSPKYLFRKEGQNVTLSCEQNLNHDAMYWYRQDPGQGLRLIYYSQIVNDFQKGDIAEGYSVSREKKESFPLTVTSAQKNPTAFYLCASSSTGDYQPQHFGDGTRLSIL.